This is a list of T cell receptor beta chains from one sample in a study of T cell clones after liver transplantation. TCRdb's copy holds only in-frame clones and misses some; the assay was immunoSEQ multiplex PCR. The data hold some 80,000 clones, with over 80% observed a single time. The sample in question was CD4+ T cells from blood, obtained 45 to 47 months after liver transplant. Receptor source: a human patient who received a liver transplant. Some T cells may arise from the graft donor. Each CDR3 is given with its conserved first and last residue. Each record gives: D gene, V gene, clone size, J gene, CDR3 DNA, CDR3 protein. The D gene is left open where the match is weak. Only part of the rows carry a size: once, few, many, or a class if the clone is expanded.

>NA|TRBV27|NA|TRBJ2-7
TGTGCCAGCAGTTCCCGTGTAACCCGCAGTTCGTACGAGCAGTACTTC
CASSSRVTRSSYEQYF
>NA|TRBV5-8|NA|TRBJ1-2
TGTGCCAGCAGCTTGTGGGAAGGGCTTAGGGATGGCTACACCTTC
CASSLWEGLRDGYTF
>TRBD2|TRBV5-1|NA|TRBJ2-7
TGCGCCAGCAGCCTGTATACTAGCGGGAGGAGTTCCTACGAGCAGTACTTC
CASSLYTSGRSSYEQYF
>NA|TRBV6-1|NA|TRBJ2-7
TGTGCCAGCAGTGAGCGGGTCGGCTGGGGGGAGCAGTACTTC
CASSERVGWGEQYF
>NA|TRBV9|NA|TRBJ1-2
TGTGCCAGCAGCGCGGAGGGCTATGGCTACACCTTC
CASSAEGYGYTF
>TRBD1|TRBV10-3|NA|TRBJ1-2
TGTGCCATCAGTGTTGGGACAGGGCTGAATAACTATGGCTACACCTTC
CAISVGTGLNNYGYTF
>NA|TRBV2|few|TRBJ1-4
TGTGCCAGCAGTGCGCATACCCCTAATGAAAAACTGTTTTTT
CASSAHTPNEKLFF
>TRBD2|TRBV4-3|NA|TRBJ2-2
TGCGCCAGCAGCCAAGGACTAGCGGGAGGGACCGGGGAGCTGTTTTTT
CASSQGLAGGTGELFF
>NA|TRBV5-1|NA|TRBJ1-2
TGCGCCAGCAGCTTGCGAAGCTCTAACTATGGCTACACCTTC
CASSLRSSNYGYTF
>NA|TRBV9|NA|TRBJ1-3
TGTGCCAGCAGCGTCGCAGACGGAAACACCATATATTTT
CASSVADGNTIYF
>NA|TRBV28|once|TRBJ2-1
TGTGCCAGCAGTCCTTCCTACAATGAGCAGTTCTTC
CASSPSYNEQFF
>TRBD2|TRBV11-3|NA|TRBJ2-7
TGTGCCAGCAGCCCCTCGGGACTAGCGGGAGGAGAGCAGTACTTC
CASSPSGLAGGEQYF
>NA|TRBV7-6|few|TRBJ1-2
TGTGCCAGCAGCTTAAGCAGCTCCATTGGCTACACCTTC
CASSLSSSIGYTF
>NA|TRBV5-1|NA|TRBJ1-2
TGCGCCAGCAGCCTGCGGGAACCTAACTATGGCTACACCTTC
CASSLREPNYGYTF
>NA|TRBV6-5|NA|TRBJ1-5
TGTGCCAGCAGTTCCCCGGGGAGCAATCAGCCCCAGCATTTT
CASSSPGSNQPQHF
>NA|TRBV18|NA|TRBJ2-7
TGTGCCAGCTCACCTGCCAGGTCCGGGGCCTCGACCTACGAGCAGTACTTC
CASSPARSGASTYEQYF
>TRBD2|TRBV11-2|NA|TRBJ2-1
TGTGCCAGCAGCTCCTTAGGGACTAGCTCCTACAATGAGCAGTTCTTC
CASSSLGTSSYNEQFF
>NA|TRBV27|once|TRBJ1-4
TGTGCCAGCAGTTCTCCCCATGAGGCCGGAAATAATGAAAAACTGTTTTTT
CASSSPHEAGNNEKLFF
>TRBD2|TRBV5-1|NA|TRBJ2-1
TGCGCCAGCACCAACGTAGCGGGACTCTACAATGAGCAGTTCTTC
CASTNVAGLYNEQFF
>NA|TRBV28|few|TRBJ1-3
TGTGCCAGCAGTTTCTCGGGGGCGTTCACTGGAAACACCATATATTTT
CASSFSGAFTGNTIYF
>NA|TRBV30|NA|TRBJ2-4
TGTGCCTGGAGTACAGGGACCGACATTCAGTACTTC
CAWSTGTDIQYF
>NA|TRBV7-9|NA|TRBJ1-2
TGTGCCAGCAGGACAACAGATTCAGGGCTATATGGCTACACCTTC
CASRTTDSGLYGYTF
>NA|TRBV27|NA|TRBJ2-6
TGTGCCAGCAGGGCCCGCTTATCTGGGGCCAACGTCCTGACTTTC
CASRARLSGANVLTF
>NA|TRBV5-5|NA|TRBJ2-5
TGTGCCAGCAGCTATGGCCATGGGGTGGGGGAGACCCAGTACTTC
CASSYGHGVGETQYF
>TRBD1|TRBV10-3|few|TRBJ1-5
TGTGCCATTGGGACAGGGGGGGGCTTTAATCAGCCCCAGCATTTT
CAIGTGGGFNQPQHF
>NA|TRBV19|NA|TRBJ2-1
TGTGCCACCCCTACCCGTGGCACCTGGGGGATAAGAAAATCCTACAATGAGCAGTTCTTC
CATPTRGTWGIRKSYNEQFF
>TRBD2|TRBV7-2|NA|TRBJ2-3
TGTGCCAGCAGCAATCCGGGACTAGACACAGATACGCAGTATTTT
CASSNPGLDTDTQYF
>TRBD2|TRBV6-4|NA|TRBJ2-3
TGTGCCAGCAGCCCTACTCTAGCGGGAGTACTGAATACGCAGTATTTT
CASSPTLAGVLNTQYF
>TRBD2|TRBV19|few|TRBJ2-7
TGTGCCAGTAGTGCCTTCCGGGCGGGAGGGCCAGGGGAGCAGTACTTC
CASSAFRAGGPGEQYF
>TRBD1|TRBV5-1|NA|TRBJ1-2
TGCGCCAGCAGCATTGGACAGGGCGACTATGGCTACACCTTC
CASSIGQGDYGYTF
>TRBD2|TRBV5-1|NA|TRBJ2-1
TGCGCCAGCAGCGCCGGGACTAGCGGGAGTCTTGAGCAGTTCTTC
CASSAGTSGSLEQFF
>NA|TRBV5-7|NA|TRBJ2-1
TGTGCCAGCAGCTCCTACGAACTGGACTACAATGAGCAGTTCTTC
CASSSYELDYNEQFF
>NA|TRBV25-1|NA|TRBJ1-2
TGTGCCAGCAGTGGGAGGGGGGACTATGGCTACACCTTC
CASSGRGDYGYTF